A selection of T cell receptor beta chains follows, all from one sample in a study of shared clonotypes between healthy human individuals. TCRdb's copy holds only in-frame clones and misses some; the assay was immunoSEQ multiplex PCR. This sample yields roughly 2.2 million clones, of which approximately 93% are seen a single time; approximately 0.4% belongs to the top ten. Input material: naive CD4+ T cells from PBMCs. The origin of the receptors is a man between 18 and 35 years old in good health. Some clones in this sample may be carry-over from other donors' samples. Both conserved end residues are part of each CDR3. D genes are given only for firm matches. Clone size is shown for a subset of rows, as once, few, many or a class of expanded clone.

d_call j_call clone_size v_call cdr3_aa cdr3_nt
- TRBJ1-6 - TRBV4-1 CASSQQRGSPLHF TGCGCCAGCAGCCAACAGCGGGGGTCACCCCTCCACTTT
- TRBJ1-3 - TRBV7-2 CASSLVAGLAGNTIYF TGTGCCAGCAGCTTAGTAGCGGGCCTCGCTGGAAACACCATATATTTT
TRBD2 TRBJ2-3 - TRBV11-3 CASSRTSGITDTQYF TGTGCCAGCAGCCGAACTAGCGGGATAACAGATACGCAGTATTTT
TRBD1 TRBJ1-1 once TRBV4-3 CASSQDHRQGAGSNTEAFF TGCGCCAGCAGCCAAGATCATAGGCAGGGGGCAGGATCGAACACTGAAGCTTTCTTT
- TRBJ2-7 - TRBV5-4 CASSKQGNYEQYF TGTGCCAGCAGCAAACAGGGTAACTACGAGCAGTACTTC
TRBD2 TRBJ2-1 - TRBV9 CASSVVTSAYNEQFF TGTGCCAGCAGCGTAGTGACTAGCGCTTACAATGAGCAGTTCTTC
TRBD2 TRBJ2-5 - TRBV28 CASTSGSQETQYF TGTGCCAGCACTAGCGGGTCCCAAGAGACCCAGTACTTC
- TRBJ2-3 - TRBV9 CASSPRTAADTQYF TGTGCCAGCAGCCCCCGGACAGCCGCAGATACGCAGTATTTT
- TRBJ1-2 once TRBV6-6 CASSLGTNYGYTF TGTGCCAGCAGTTTAGGCACTAACTATGGCTACACCTTC
TRBD1 TRBJ2-4 - TRBV18 CASSPPGTGEAKNIQYF TGTGCCAGCTCACCACCCGGGACAGGGGAAGCCAAAAACATTCAGTACTTC
- TRBJ2-2 - TRBV4-2 CASSPRTMNTGELFF TGTGCCAGCAGCCCAAGGACGATGAACACCGGGGAGCTGTTTTTT
- TRBJ2-7 - TRBV5-6 CASSLAYFYEQYF TGTGCCAGCAGCCTTGCCTACTTCTACGAGCAGTACTTC
TRBD1 TRBJ2-1 - TRBV7-9 CASSSRDRYNEQFF TGTGCCAGCAGCTCCCGGGACAGATACAATGAGCAGTTCTTC
- TRBJ1-5 - TRBV6-1 CASFAGRINQPQHF TGTGCCAGCTTTGCGGGCAGGATCAATCAGCCCCAGCATTTT
- TRBJ1-3 - TRBV19 CASSMVGVSGNTIYF TGTGCCAGTAGTATGGTCGGGGTCTCTGGAAACACCATATATTTT